Listed below are T cell receptor beta chains from one sample, sequenced in a study of Graves' ophthalmopathy and Graves' hyperthyroidism. One entry per CDR3 protein results from TCRdb running MiXCR on the multiplex PCR reads. The table includes over a million distinct CDR3 sequences, 35% to 40% detected once. Input material: peripheral blood or thyroid tissue (not recorded which). These receptors were collected from an adult man with Graves' hyperthyroidism. Both conserved end residues are part of each CDR3. The D gene is left open where the match is weak. The size field is filled for only some rows; it gives once, few, many or a size class.

D gene	clone size	V gene	J gene	CDR3 DNA	CDR3 protein
TRBD1	many	TRBV2	TRBJ1-1	TGTGCCAGCACCCCAGGGGGGTTGGGAGCTTTCTTT	CASTPGGLGAFF
NA	many	TRBV7-2	TRBJ2-7	TGTGCCAGCAGCCTAAGACAGACAGGCGAGCAGTACTTC	CASSLRQTGEQYF
TRBD1	NA	TRBV10-3	TRBJ2-7	TGTGCCATCGGACAGGGGGCCGTCGGATACGAGCAGTACTTC	CAIGQGAVGYEQYF
TRBD1	NA	TRBV20-1	TRBJ1-6	TGCAGTCCTCGGACAGGAGGGAGCTCCTATAATTCACCCCTCCACTTT	CSPRTGGSSYNSPLHF
NA	few	TRBV6-6	TRBJ1-1	TGTGCCAGCAGTTACTCGTATGGGGGCACTGAAGCTTTCTTT	CASSYSYGGTEAFF
TRBD1	NA	TRBV19	TRBJ1-5	TGTGCCAGTAGTATGGACAGGGGGCTCTATAGCAATCAGCCCCAGCATTTT	CASSMDRGLYSNQPQHF
NA	NA	TRBV19	TRBJ2-3	TGTGCCAGTAGTAGATCCCTACGCACAGATACGCAGTATTTT	CASSRSLRTDTQYF
NA	many	TRBV10-3	TRBJ1-4	TGTGCCATCAGGGGGGAGGAAAAACTGTTTTTT	CAIRGEEKLFF
NA	NA	TRBV2	TRBJ1-5	TGTGCCAGCCAAACCAGGCGTCAGCCCCAGCATTTT	CASQTRRQPQHF
NA	NA	TRBV25-1	TRBJ1-5	TGTGCCAGCAGTGCTAGAGACCTGGTTCTGGGTAGCAATCAGCCCCAGCATTTT	CASSARDLVLGSNQPQHF
NA	many	TRBV7-3	TRBJ2-5	TGTGCCAGCAGCCCGGGGCCGGTCGGCCAGACCCAGTACTTC	CASSPGPVGQTQYF
NA	few	TRBV12-3/TRBV12-4	TRBJ2-7	TGTGCCAGCAGTTTCTGGGACATACAATACGAGCAGTACTTC	CASSFWDIQYEQYF
TRBD1	many	TRBV2	TRBJ1-5	TGTGCCAGCAGTCTTTGGACAGGGAGCAGAAATCAGCCCCAGCATTTT	CASSLWTGSRNQPQHF
NA	many	TRBV10-3	TRBJ1-5	TGTGCCATCAGTGAGGGATTTCAGCCCCAGCATTTT	CAISEGFQPQHF